This is a list of T cell receptor beta chains from one sample in a study of blood T cell repertoires in COVID-19. Libraries were prepared by immunoSEQ multiplex PCR; TCRdb keeps only in-frame clonotypes and omits some of them. The profile shows more than 250,000 clones, about 83% of them singletons. The sample taken for sequencing was peripheral blood. The receptors were sampled from a woman aged 45-60 years with acute or convalescent COVID-19. Both conserved end residues are part of each CDR3. Each record gives: clone size, D gene, J gene, V gene, CDR3 protein, CDR3 DNA. D genes are given only for firm matches. The size entry is marked missing in some rows and otherwise reads once, few, many or a size class.

clone_size: NA
d_call: NA
j_call: TRBJ1-5
v_call: TRBV11-2
cdr3_aa: CASSLGRAYSNQPQHF
cdr3_nt: TGTGCCAGCAGCTTAGGGCGGGCCTATAGCAATCAGCCCCAGCATTTT

clone_size: NA
d_call: NA
j_call: TRBJ2-2
v_call: TRBV6-6
cdr3_aa: CASSLNTGELFF
cdr3_nt: TGTGCCAGCAGCCTGAACACCGGGGAGCTGTTTTTT

clone_size: NA
d_call: TRBD1
j_call: TRBJ1-5
v_call: TRBV6-2/TRBV6-3
cdr3_aa: CASSLRQGNQPQHF
cdr3_nt: TGTGCCAGCAGTCTACGACAGGGGAATCAGCCCCAGCATTTT

clone_size: NA
d_call: NA
j_call: TRBJ1-5
v_call: TRBV27
cdr3_aa: CASSSPQGLGSNQPQHF
cdr3_nt: TGTGCCAGCAGTTCCCCCCAGGGTCTGGGGAGCAATCAGCCCCAGCATTTT

clone_size: NA
d_call: NA
j_call: TRBJ2-7
v_call: TRBV9
cdr3_aa: CASSADAGVPAPYYEQYF
cdr3_nt: TGTGCCAGCAGCGCCGATGCAGGGGTCCCGGCCCCTTACTACGAGCAGTACTTC

clone_size: NA
d_call: TRBD1
j_call: TRBJ1-2
v_call: TRBV7-2
cdr3_aa: CASSPWGQGGDGYTF
cdr3_nt: TGTGCCAGCAGCCCATGGGGACAGGGGGGCGATGGCTACACCTTC

clone_size: NA
d_call: NA
j_call: TRBJ1-1
v_call: TRBV27
cdr3_aa: CASSHPPGRRNTEAFF
cdr3_nt: TGTGCCAGCAGTCACCCTCCTGGGAGGCGAAACACTGAAGCTTTCTTT

clone_size: NA
d_call: NA
j_call: TRBJ1-1
v_call: TRBV24-1
cdr3_aa: CATSARGGVGEAFF
cdr3_nt: TGTGCCACCAGTGCCAGGGGTGGAGTCGGTGAAGCTTTCTTT

clone_size: NA
d_call: TRBD1
j_call: TRBJ2-2
v_call: TRBV7-2
cdr3_aa: CASSLSQGTTGELFF
cdr3_nt: TGTGCCAGCAGCTTATCACAGGGGACGACCGGGGAGCTGTTTTTT

clone_size: few
d_call: NA
j_call: TRBJ2-2
v_call: TRBV4-2
cdr3_aa: CASSLRDMEAGELFF
cdr3_nt: TGTGCCAGCAGCCTCCGGGACATGGAAGCCGGGGAGCTGTTTTTT

clone_size: NA
d_call: TRBD2
j_call: TRBJ2-7
v_call: TRBV27
cdr3_aa: CAIIGLAAYEQYF
cdr3_nt: TGTGCCATCATCGGACTAGCGGCTTACGAGCAGTACTTC

clone_size: NA
d_call: TRBD2
j_call: TRBJ2-5
v_call: TRBV6-2/TRBV6-3
cdr3_aa: CASSPLSAGAETQYF
cdr3_nt: TGTGCCAGCAGCCCCTTGTCAGCGGGGGCAGAGACCCAGTACTTC

clone_size: NA
d_call: NA
j_call: TRBJ2-5
v_call: TRBV3-1/TRBV3-2
cdr3_aa: CASSQVGLPQETQYF
cdr3_nt: TGTGCCAGCAGCCAAGTTGGCCTGCCGCAAGAGACCCAGTACTTC

clone_size: once
d_call: NA
j_call: TRBJ2-2
v_call: TRBV5-6
cdr3_aa: CASSPLGSGNTGELFF
cdr3_nt: TGTGCCAGCAGCCCCCTGGGGAGCGGAAACACCGGGGAGCTGTTTTTT

clone_size: NA
d_call: TRBD2
j_call: TRBJ2-4
v_call: TRBV9
cdr3_aa: CASSGAGAGNIQYF
cdr3_nt: TGTGCCAGCAGCGGAGCGGGGGCTGGAAACATTCAGTACTTC

clone_size: NA
d_call: NA
j_call: TRBJ1-4
v_call: TRBV11-1
cdr3_aa: CASSPQGSTNEKLFF
cdr3_nt: TGTGCCAGCAGCCCCCAGGGGAGCACTAATGAAAAACTGTTTTTT

clone_size: NA
d_call: NA
j_call: TRBJ2-5
v_call: TRBV6-2/TRBV6-3
cdr3_aa: CASSYRETQYF
cdr3_nt: TGTGCCAGCAGTTATCGGGAGACCCAGTACTTC

clone_size: NA
d_call: TRBD1
j_call: TRBJ2-1
v_call: TRBV6-5
cdr3_aa: CAGSNDRAGGEQFF
cdr3_nt: TGCGCCGGTTCCAATGACAGGGCAGGAGGTGAGCAGTTCTTC

clone_size: NA
d_call: TRBD1
j_call: TRBJ2-5
v_call: TRBV25-1
cdr3_aa: CASSRDRVETQYF
cdr3_nt: TGTGCCAGTTCCCGGGACAGGGTAGAGACCCAGTACTTC

clone_size: NA
d_call: TRBD1
j_call: TRBJ1-1
v_call: TRBV5-1
cdr3_aa: CASSLGVGTDQAFF
cdr3_nt: TGCGCCAGCAGCTTGGGTGTGGGGACAGATCAAGCTTTCTTT

clone_size: NA
d_call: NA
j_call: TRBJ1-4
v_call: TRBV6-5
cdr3_aa: CASRRPLRGEKLFF
cdr3_nt: TGTGCCAGCAGAAGACCCCTCCGGGGTGAAAAACTGTTTTTT

clone_size: NA
d_call: NA
j_call: TRBJ2-2
v_call: TRBV18
cdr3_aa: CASSPGQPNTGELFF
cdr3_nt: TGTGCCAGCTCACCAGGACAGCCGAACACCGGGGAGCTGTTTTTT

clone_size: NA
d_call: TRBD1
j_call: TRBJ1-2
v_call: TRBV6-5
cdr3_aa: CASRSGGMVEYGYTF
cdr3_nt: TGTGCCAGCCGTTCAGGGGGGATGGTTGAATATGGCTACACCTTC

clone_size: NA
d_call: TRBD1
j_call: TRBJ1-3
v_call: TRBV18
cdr3_aa: CASSLVQGEGGNTIYF
cdr3_nt: TGTGCCAGCTCACTCGTACAGGGGGAAGGTGGAAACACCATATATTTT

clone_size: NA
d_call: NA
j_call: TRBJ2-2
v_call: TRBV19
cdr3_aa: CASSFDRGGELFF
cdr3_nt: TGTGCCAGTAGCTTCGACCGGGGCGGGGAGCTGTTTTTT

clone_size: NA
d_call: NA
j_call: TRBJ2-5
v_call: TRBV6-6
cdr3_aa: CASSYGLERGGETQYF
cdr3_nt: TGTGCCAGCAGTTACGGGTTAGAGCGAGGGGGAGAGACCCAGTACTTC

clone_size: few
d_call: NA
j_call: TRBJ2-3
v_call: TRBV19
cdr3_aa: CATMMGRGDTQYF
cdr3_nt: TGTGCCACCATGATGGGGCGCGGAGATACGCAGTATTTT

clone_size: NA
d_call: TRBD1
j_call: TRBJ2-5
v_call: TRBV12-3/TRBV12-4
cdr3_aa: CASSPGGLETQYF
cdr3_nt: TGTGCCAGCAGCCCAGGGGGCTTAGAGACCCAGTACTTC

clone_size: NA
d_call: TRBD1
j_call: TRBJ1-5
v_call: TRBV11-2
cdr3_aa: CASSLGTGVQPQHF
cdr3_nt: TGTGCCAGCAGCTTAGGGACAGGGGTTCAGCCCCAGCATTTT

clone_size: NA
d_call: TRBD1
j_call: TRBJ1-2
v_call: TRBV10-3
cdr3_aa: CAISPSGTGDYSYTF
cdr3_nt: TGTGCCATCAGTCCCTCCGGGACAGGGGACTACAGCTACACCTTC

clone_size: NA
d_call: NA
j_call: TRBJ2-2
v_call: TRBV5-6
cdr3_aa: CASRAATGELFF
cdr3_nt: TGTGCCAGCAGGGCTGCGACTGGGGAGCTGTTTTTT

clone_size: NA
d_call: TRBD2
j_call: TRBJ2-2
v_call: TRBV7-2
cdr3_aa: CASSLRAGVTGELFF
cdr3_nt: TGTGCCAGCAGCTTAAGGGCGGGGGTCACCGGGGAGCTGTTTTTT

clone_size: once
d_call: NA
j_call: TRBJ1-3
v_call: TRBV7-8
cdr3_aa: CATQGEAGNTIYF
cdr3_nt: TGTGCCACCCAAGGGGAAGCAGGAAACACCATATATTTT

clone_size: NA
d_call: TRBD2
j_call: TRBJ2-5
v_call: TRBV5-1
cdr3_aa: CASSFLRGGKGEETQYF
cdr3_nt: TGCGCCAGCAGCTTCTTGCGGGGGGGAAAAGGAGAAGAGACCCAGTACTTC

clone_size: few
d_call: NA
j_call: TRBJ1-5
v_call: TRBV6-5
cdr3_aa: CASRSFGGAGGPQHF
cdr3_nt: TGTGCCAGCAGGAGCTTTGGCGGGGCGGGAGGGCCCCAGCATTTT

clone_size: NA
d_call: NA
j_call: TRBJ1-2
v_call: TRBV12-5
cdr3_aa: CASGLPLEGYGYTF
cdr3_nt: TGTGCTAGTGGTTTGCCGCTCGAGGGCTATGGCTACACCTTC

clone_size: few
d_call: TRBD2
j_call: TRBJ2-3
v_call: TRBV30
cdr3_aa: CAGSRKLLAGADNTQYF
cdr3_nt: TGTGCCGGCTCCCGCAAATTACTAGCGGGAGCTGATAATACGCAGTATTTT

clone_size: NA
d_call: NA
j_call: TRBJ1-1
v_call: TRBV28
cdr3_aa: CAASGGRVDTEAFF
cdr3_nt: TGTGCCGCATCGGGGGGTCGGGTGGACACTGAAGCTTTCTTT

clone_size: NA
d_call: NA
j_call: TRBJ2-7
v_call: TRBV18
cdr3_aa: CASSPRRQNYEQYF
cdr3_nt: TGTGCCAGCTCACCACGGCGACAGAACTACGAGCAGTACTTC

clone_size: NA
d_call: TRBD2
j_call: TRBJ2-2
v_call: TRBV18
cdr3_aa: CASSPGLAGTNTGELFF
cdr3_nt: TGTGCCAGCTCACCAGGACTAGCGGGAACGAACACCGGGGAGCTGTTTTTT

clone_size: NA
d_call: NA
j_call: TRBJ1-1
v_call: TRBV6-6
cdr3_aa: CASSGNRAGHTEAFF
cdr3_nt: TGTGCCAGCAGTGGAAACAGGGCGGGTCACACTGAAGCTTTCTTT

clone_size: once
d_call: TRBD2
j_call: TRBJ2-1
v_call: TRBV20-1
cdr3_aa: CSASRRTSNYDEQFF
cdr3_nt: TGCAGTGCTAGTCGCCGGACTAGTAACTATGATGAGCAGTTCTTC

clone_size: NA
d_call: NA
j_call: TRBJ2-6
v_call: TRBV2
cdr3_aa: CASLTNTGANVLTF
cdr3_nt: TGTGCCAGCTTAACAAACACTGGGGCCAACGTCCTGACTTTC

clone_size: NA
d_call: NA
j_call: TRBJ2-3
v_call: TRBV10-2
cdr3_aa: CASSGEGGGTDTQYF
cdr3_nt: TGCGCCAGCAGTGGGGAGGGGGGGGGCACAGATACGCAGTATTTT

clone_size: NA
d_call: NA
j_call: TRBJ1-4
v_call: TRBV6-2/TRBV6-3
cdr3_aa: CASSYTVLRTTNEKLFF
cdr3_nt: TGTGCCAGCAGTTACACAGTCCTCCGGACAACTAATGAAAAACTGTTTTTT

clone_size: NA
d_call: TRBD2
j_call: TRBJ2-2
v_call: TRBV24-1
cdr3_aa: CATKRLAGSGELFF
cdr3_nt: TGTGCCACCAAGCGACTAGCGGGGAGCGGGGAGCTGTTTTTT

clone_size: NA
d_call: NA
j_call: TRBJ2-3
v_call: TRBV12-3/TRBV12-4
cdr3_aa: CASVTDGVDTQYF
cdr3_nt: TGTGCCAGTGTGACCGACGGGGTTGATACGCAGTATTTT

clone_size: NA
d_call: TRBD1
j_call: TRBJ1-3
v_call: TRBV24-1
cdr3_aa: CATSDSTGTGNTIYF
cdr3_nt: TGTGCCACCAGTGATTCGACAGGGACGGGAAACACCATATATTTT

clone_size: NA
d_call: NA
j_call: TRBJ1-1
v_call: TRBV5-8
cdr3_aa: CASSPRTVNTEAFF
cdr3_nt: TGTGCCAGCAGCCCGCGGACAGTGAACACTGAAGCTTTCTTT

clone_size: NA
d_call: NA
j_call: TRBJ2-7
v_call: TRBV6-5
cdr3_aa: CASSLLKPGVDEQYF
cdr3_nt: TGTGCCAGCAGTTTACTCAAGCCGGGGGTAGACGAGCAGTACTTC